This TCR beta chain is from a study of CD8 T cells in ankylosing spondylitis. This clonotype showed up many times. Its specificity is not known. TCRdb fed the 5' RACE reads into MiXCR, producing one record per CDR3 protein. The sample lists over 95,000 distinct CDR3 sequences, about 7.7% occurring once. CDR3 length: 15 residues. The V gene's germline CDR1 is SGHRS and CDR2 YFSETQ. V lost 0 bases to trimming and J lost 6 bases, with 12 bases between them. Whole-study findings and limits: Significant enrichment of disease-linked clones was reported in matched ankylosing spondylitis synovial fluid.

The clonotype comes from a male donor with ankylosing spondylitis or in good health (not recorded which). This rearrangement joins TRBV5-1 to TRBJ2-2, with a weak D call TRBD2 (5 bases). Sequenced: blood, either unsorted or a sorted T cell fraction (not recorded which). The CDR3 DNA sequence: TGCGCCAGCAGCTTGGGGGTCGGGAATTCCGGGGAGCTGTTTTTT. It encodes CASSLGVGNSGELFF.